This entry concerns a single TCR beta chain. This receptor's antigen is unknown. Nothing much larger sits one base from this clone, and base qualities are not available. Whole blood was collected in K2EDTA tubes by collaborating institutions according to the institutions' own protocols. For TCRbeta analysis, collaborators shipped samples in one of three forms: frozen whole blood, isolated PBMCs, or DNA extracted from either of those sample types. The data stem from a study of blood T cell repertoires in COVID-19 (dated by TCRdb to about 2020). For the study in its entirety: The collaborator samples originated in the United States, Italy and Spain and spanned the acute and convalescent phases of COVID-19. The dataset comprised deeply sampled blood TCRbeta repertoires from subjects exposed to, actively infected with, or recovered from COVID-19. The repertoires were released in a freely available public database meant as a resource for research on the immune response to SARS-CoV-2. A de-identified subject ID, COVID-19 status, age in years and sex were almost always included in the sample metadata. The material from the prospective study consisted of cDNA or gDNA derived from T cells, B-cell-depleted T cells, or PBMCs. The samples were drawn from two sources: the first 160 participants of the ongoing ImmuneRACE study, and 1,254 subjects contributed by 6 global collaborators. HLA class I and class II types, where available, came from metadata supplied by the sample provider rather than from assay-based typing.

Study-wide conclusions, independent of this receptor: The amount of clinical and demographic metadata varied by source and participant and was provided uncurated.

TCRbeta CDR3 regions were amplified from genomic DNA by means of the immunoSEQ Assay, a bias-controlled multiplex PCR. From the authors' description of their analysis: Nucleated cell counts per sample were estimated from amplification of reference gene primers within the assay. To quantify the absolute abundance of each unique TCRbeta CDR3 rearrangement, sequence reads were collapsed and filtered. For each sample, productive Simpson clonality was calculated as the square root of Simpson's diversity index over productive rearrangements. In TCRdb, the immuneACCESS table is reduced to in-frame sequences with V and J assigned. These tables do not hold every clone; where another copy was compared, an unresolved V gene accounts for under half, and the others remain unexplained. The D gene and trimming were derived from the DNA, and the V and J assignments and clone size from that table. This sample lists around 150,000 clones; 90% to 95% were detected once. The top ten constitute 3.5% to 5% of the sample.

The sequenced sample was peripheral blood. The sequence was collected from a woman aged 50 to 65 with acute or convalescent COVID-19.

The CDR3 loop reads CASSVEHSGINSHEQYF. In nucleotides, the sequence is TGTGCCAGCAGCGTAGAGCACTCGGGGATAAATTCCCACGAGCAGTACTTC. The V and J genes are TRBV9 and TRBJ2-7, and possibly TRBD2, on 5 matching bases. The CDR3 starts with the cysteine, ends with the phenylalanine, and has 17 residues. The entry retains the CDR3 DNA only, 51 bases that are in frame from base 1. The germline V gene yields SGDLS for CDR1 and YYNGEE for CDR2. The trim is 0 bases for V and 5 bases for J, with a gap of 21 bases between the germline ends.